A single sample is the source of the 24 T cell receptor beta chains below, sequenced in a study of spatial heterogeneity in lung cancer. Time point meaning: blood at routine non-recurrence follow-up after resection. The sequenced material consisted of unsorted whole RNA from tumor, nontumor lung or frozen PBMC. A single record per CDR3 protein comes from TCRdb applying MiXCR to the 5' RACE reads. The table shows about 52,000 distinct CDR3 sequences, with more than 6.5% occurring only once. The material sequenced was PBMCs, taken at follow-up. Source of these receptors: a female donor with early-stage non-small cell lung cancer.

This sequence joins TRBV5-1 and TRBJ2-7, with 8 bases matching TRBD1. Germline CDR1 is SGHRS and CDR2 is YFSETQ. The CDR3 spans 17 residues. V was clipped by 1 base and J by 3 bases; unmatched bases: 12. The CDR3 nucleotides read TGCGCCAGCAGCTTGTTGACATCACAGGGGGAATTCTACGAGCAGTACTTC. This translates into CASSLLTSQGEFYEQYF.

This clonotype was detected a few times. V usage is TRBV7-8 and J usage is TRBJ1-2; no clear D. CDR1 and CDR2 (germline): SGHVS, FQNEAQ. V was shortened by 3 bases and J by 2 bases, with 10 bases between the two germline ends. The CDR3 covers 14 residues. In nucleotides, the CDR3 is TGTGCCAGCAGCTTTTCCCCAGGAAACTATGGCTACACCTTC. Translation: CASSFSPGNYGYTF. Full variable domain (remainder filled in from reference TRBV7-8 and TRBJ1-2): GAGVSQSPRYKVAKRGQDVALRCDPISGHVSLFWYQQALGQGPEFLTYFQNEAQLDKSGLPSDRFFAERPEGSVSTLKIQRTQQEDSAVYLCASSFSPGNYGYTFGSGTRLTVV.

This clonotype was counted only a few times. This chain joins TRBV4-3 and TRBJ2-1, with D maybe TRBD1 (5 bases). Trimming stripped 0 bases from V and 2 bases from J, with 8 bases between. This CDR3 is 15 amino acids long. CDR1 and CDR2 (germline): LGHNA, YSLEER. CDR3 sequence reads: CASSQDGAPYNEQFF. The CDR3 nucleotides are TGCGCCAGCAGCCAAGATGGGGCGCCCTACAATGAGCAGTTCTTC.

This clonotype was seen only a few times. This CDR3 is CASSQDEGTPQHF. CDR3 DNA: TGTGCCAGCAGCCAAGACGAGGGGACGCCCCAGCATTTT. J is TRBJ1-5 and V is TRBV14; D is perhaps TRBD1 (5 bases). Trimming left V 0 bases short and J 9 bases short, with 9 bases between. CDR1 is SGHDN, CDR2 FVKESK, per germline. The CDR3 runs to 13 residues. The entire variable domain, with the rest obtained from reference TRBV14 and TRBJ1-5, is as follows: EAGVTQFPSHSVIEKGQTVTLRCDPISGHDNLYWYRRVMGKEIKFLLHFVKESKQDESGMPNNRFLAERTGGTYSTLKVQPAELEDSGVYFCASSQDEGTPQHFGDGTRLSIL.

The chain is built from TRBV28 and TRBJ1-5; D may be TRBD1 (6 bases). The CDR3 covers 14 residues. Germline loops: CDR1 MDHEN, CDR2 SYDVKM. V shed 5 bases and J shed 8 bases, with 16 bases lying between them. Here the CDR3 DNA reads TGTGCCAGCAGTAGAGGCCGGGCAGGGGAGCCCCAGCATTTT. It translates to CASSRGRAGEPQHF. The full variable domain, in which reference TRBV28 and TRBJ1-5 provide the parts outside the CDR3, is DVKVTQSSRYLVKRTGEKVFLECVQDMDHENMFWYRQDPGLGLRLIYFSYDVKMKEKGDIPEGYSVSREKKERFSLILESASTNQTSMYLCASSRGRAGEPQHFGDGTRLSIL.

The chain links TRBV3-1 to TRBJ1-1; no clear D. Trimming stripped 1 base from V and 1 base from J, with 10 bases between. This CDR3 comprises 15 residues. The germline gives CDR1 LGHDT, CDR2 YNNKEL (reference sequence). In nucleotides, the CDR3 is TGTGCCAGCAGCCAAGGCTTTCGGGGGAACACTGAAGCTTTCTTT. It encodes CASSQGFRGNTEAFF.

This clonotype was picked up a small number of times. The V and J genes are TRBV10-3 and TRBJ1-1, with D unclear. V dropped 0 bases and J dropped 4 bases, with 21 bases sitting between them. The CDR3 length is 18 residues. Germline lookup yields CDR1 ENHRY and CDR2 SYGVKD. This CDR3 is CAISESRQRVGLSTEAFF. In nucleotides, the CDR3 is TGTGCCATCAGTGAGTCGAGGCAAAGGGTAGGCCTAAGCACTGAAGCTTTCTTT.

This clonotype was seen ten or more times. The V call is TRBV3-1, the J call TRBJ2-3; 9 positions match TRBD2. From germline, CDR1 is LGHDT and CDR2 YNNKEL (reference sequence). Trimming took 4 bases from V and 0 from J; bases not matched to a gene: 2. This CDR3 has 15 residues. As DNA, the CDR3 is TGTGCCAGCAGCCCAAGCGGGGGGAGCACAGATACGCAGTATTTT. Its protein product is CASSPSGGSTDTQYF.

The chain couples TRBV3-1 to TRBJ2-7; weak D call: TRBD1 (6 bases). CDR1 is LGHDT and CDR2 is YNNKEL in the germline V gene (reference sequence). The CDR3 sequence is 16 residues long. The V and J ends lost 0 bases and 1 base respectively, with 13 bases between them. The CDR3 bases are TGTGCCAGCAGCCAAGATGGGGGCGGCTCGTCCTACGAGCAGTACTTC. Amino acid sequence: CASSQDGGGSSYEQYF.

This clonotype was recorded many times. The rearrangement joins TRBV27 to TRBJ2-3; D is unclear. The germline gives CDR1 MNHEY, CDR2 SMNVEV (reference sequence). V gave up 6 bases and J gave up 6 bases, with 16 bases separating them. The CDR3 loop spans 14 amino acids. Here the CDR3 DNA reads TGTGCCAGCAGAAGCCGGCCCTTAGGGGATACGCAGTATTTT. It encodes CASRSRPLGDTQYF.

There are many counts of this clonotype. The V and J genes are TRBV10-3 and TRBJ2-6; TRBD1 is a possible D gene (6 bases). Germline CDR1 ENHRY, CDR2 SYGVKD. This CDR3 has 17 residues. V was trimmed by 0 bases and J by 2 bases, leaving 11 bases between them. This CDR3 is CAISESRTVTGANVLTF. For the CDR3, the DNA is TGTGCCATCAGTGAGTCTCGGACAGTAACTGGGGCCAACGTCCTGACTTTC.

This chain links TRBV7-9 with TRBJ1-1; D is undetermined. V gave up 8 bases and J gave up 5 bases, with 15 bases separating them. The CDR3 extends over 13 amino acids. Germline CDR1 and CDR2: SEHNR and FQNEAQ (reference sequence). The CDR3 DNA follows: TGTGCCAGCCGAAGTGAAGGTTTGACTGAAGCTTTCTTT. It codes for CASRSEGLTEAFF.

This clonotype was found a few times. The J gene is TRBJ2-7, the V gene TRBV9; D is unresolved. Germline V gives CDR1 SGDLS, CDR2 YYNGEE. The CDR3 extends over 14 amino acids. Trimming left V 3 bases short and J 1 base short, with 11 bases between. The chain's CDR3 is CASSATTASYEQYF. In nucleotides, the CDR3 is TGTGCCAGCAGCGCCACCACCGCATCCTACGAGCAGTACTTC.

The J gene is TRBJ2-7, the V gene TRBV6-2 or TRBV6-3; D may match TRBD1 or TRBD2 (5 bases each). CDR1 MNHEY and CDR2 SVGEGT come from the germline V gene. V lost 5 bases to trimming and J lost 0 bases, with 23 bases between them. This CDR3 is built from 18 residues. The CDR3 spells CASSTLLPARGTSYEQYF. DNA of the CDR3: TGTGCCAGCAGTACTCTCCTCCCGGCCCGAGGGACCTCCTACGAGCAGTACTTC.

This clonotype was counted ten times or more. V is TRBV27 and J is TRBJ2-3; D gene ambiguous. Germline CDR1 reads MNHEY; CDR2 reads SMNVEV (reference sequence). Trimming left V 3 bases short and J 3 bases short, with 10 bases between. This CDR3 has 14 residues. The CDR3 reads CASSFTPPTDTQYF. CDR3 sequence (DNA): TGTGCCAGCAGTTTCACCCCCCCGACAGATACGCAGTATTTT.

This clonotype was seen repeatedly, ten times or more. This chain links TRBV6-5 with TRBJ2-6, with D unresolved. V was clipped by 2 bases and J by 0 bases, with 5 bases between them. This CDR3 is built from 15 residues. Germline assignment: CDR1 MNHEY and CDR2 SVGAGI. CDR3 loop: CASSYRSSGANVLTF. The CDR3 nucleotides are TGTGCCAGCAGTTACCGGAGCTCTGGGGCCAACGTCCTGACTTTC.

This sequence joins TRBV9 and TRBJ2-3; a weak D match, TRBD2 (6 bases). Germline V gene data show CDR1 as SGDLS and CDR2 as YYNGEE. The V end was cut by 4 bases, the J end by 3 bases, with 15 bases between. The CDR3 runs to 15 residues. The CDR3 loop reads CASSPRDWITDTQYF. The CDR3 DNA is TGTGCCAGCAGCCCCCGGGACTGGATTACAGATACGCAGTATTTT.

The chain recombines TRBV28 with TRBJ2-5; possibly TRBD2 for D (6 bases). V dropped 3 bases and J dropped 4 bases, with 12 bases sitting between them. Germline assignment: CDR1 MDHEN and CDR2 SYDVKM. The CDR3 is 14 residues long. The CDR3 bases are TGTGCCAGCAGTTTTACGGGGCGGGGAGAGACCCAGTACTTC. The encoded protein is CASSFTGRGETQYF.

This clonotype was seen many times. V is TRBV28 and J is TRBJ2-3, with TRBD2 identical over 12 bases. The trim removed 5 bases at V and 5 bases at J, leaving 11 bases unmatched. The CDR3 loop spans 17 amino acids. The germline V gene encodes CDR1 MDHEN and CDR2 SYDVKM. CDR3 sequence reads: CASSLRLAGVIVDTQYF. In DNA, the CDR3 is TGTGCCAGCAGTCTGCGACTAGCGGGGGTGATTGTAGATACGCAGTATTTT.

The chain links TRBV29-1 to TRBJ1-2, with unresolved D. This CDR3 has 11 residues. Deletions cut 1 base from V and 7 bases from J, with 7 bases between. The germline V gene encodes CDR1 SQVTM and CDR2 ANQGSEA. Written as DNA, the CDR3 is TGCAGCGTTGAAGCAGGATCTGGCTACACCTTC. Protein sequence: CSVEAGSGYTF. Full variable domain (outside the CDR3, taken from reference TRBV29-1 and TRBJ1-2): SAVISQKPSRDICQRGTSLTIQCQVDSQVTMMFWYRQQPGQSLTLIATANQGSEATYESGFVIDKFPISRPNLTFSTLTVSNMSPEDSSIYLCSVEAGSGYTFGSGTRLTVV.

This clonotype was counted many times. This chain links TRBV2 with TRBJ2-1; perhaps TRBD2 as D (6 bases). The CDR3 length is 14 residues. Looked up from germline, CDR1 is SNHLY and CDR2 is FYNNEI. V was trimmed by 3 bases and J by 0 bases, leaving 6 bases between them. The CDR3 bases are TGTGCCAGCAGTGAGGAGGGCTCCTACAATGAGCAGTTCTTC. Its protein is CASSEEGSYNEQFF.

The chain combines TRBV7-2 with TRBJ1-1; no clear D. Trimming shortened V by 3 bases and J by 6 bases, and 14 bases separated the two germline ends. Germline V gene lookup returns CDR1 SGHTA and CDR2 FQGNSA. CDR3 length: 14 amino acids. CDR3 amino acids: CASSLTRLVPEAFF. CDR3 sequence (DNA): TGTGCCAGCAGCTTGACCCGGTTAGTTCCTGAAGCTTTCTTT.

This clonotype was counted ten times or more. The rearrangement joins TRBV7-9 to TRBJ2-3; weak D call: TRBD2 (5 bases). V lost 3 bases to trimming and J lost 0 bases, with 13 bases between them. Germline-derived CDR1 and CDR2 are SEHNR and FQNEAQ (reference sequence). The CDR3 consists of 16 residues. CDR3 residues: CASSFPSAGSTDTQYF. In DNA, the CDR3 is TGTGCCAGCAGCTTTCCCTCTGCGGGTAGCACAGATACGCAGTATTTT.

The rearrangement links TRBV5-1 to TRBJ2-2; TRBD1 matches 10 bases. CDR3 length: 16 residues. Germline V gives CDR1 SGHRS, CDR2 YFSETQ. Trimming cost V 1 base and J 6 bases; bases outside gene matches: 6. The CDR3 protein is CASSLKRQGAAGELFF. The CDR3 nucleotides are TGCGCCAGCAGCTTGAAACGACAGGGGGCAGCCGGGGAGCTGTTTTTT.